This paragraph covers one T cell receptor beta chain sequence. The data originate from a study of CD8+ T cells in alopecia areata. The treatment is: oral pan-JAK inhibitor, 5-10 mg twice daily. The V gene lost 0 bases and the J gene lost 2 bases, with 4 bases spanning the gap. This CDR3 spans 13 amino acids. CDR1 SGHAT and CDR2 FQNNGV come from the germline V gene. In each case, RNA was isolated and then reverse transcribed into cDNA as the sequencing template. TCRdb's copy holds only in-frame clones and misses some; the assay was immunoSEQ multiplex PCR. The data contain about 210,000 clones, just over 65% of them seen just once; the ten biggest clones take up 0.95% to 1.5%.

This clonotype originated in a human donor with alopecia areata. This chain connects TRBV11-2 to TRBJ1-1; D not certain. Sample: CD4+ T cells sorted from blood, taken around week 44, from a patient treated with tofacitinib. The CDR3 DNA sequence: TGTGCCAGCAGCTTAGAGCTAAACACTGAAGCTTTCTTT. This encodes CASSLELNTEAFF.